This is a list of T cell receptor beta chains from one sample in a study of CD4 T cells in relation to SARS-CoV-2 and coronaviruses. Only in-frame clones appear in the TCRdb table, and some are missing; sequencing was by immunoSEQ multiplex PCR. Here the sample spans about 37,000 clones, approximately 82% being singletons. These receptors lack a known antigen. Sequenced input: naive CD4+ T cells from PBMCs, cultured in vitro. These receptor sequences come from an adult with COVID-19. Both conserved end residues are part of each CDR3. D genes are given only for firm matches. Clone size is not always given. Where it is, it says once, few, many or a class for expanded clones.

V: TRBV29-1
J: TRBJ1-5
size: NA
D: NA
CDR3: CSVGTEQPQHF
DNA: TGCAGCGTTGGTACAGAACAGCCCCAGCATTTT

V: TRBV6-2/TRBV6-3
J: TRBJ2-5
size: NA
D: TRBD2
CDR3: CASSYSIGARVRGLGETQYF
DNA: TGTGCCAGCAGTTACTCGATAGGAGCCAGGGTCCGGGGACTAGGGGAGACCCAGTACTTC

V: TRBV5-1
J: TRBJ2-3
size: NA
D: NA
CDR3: CASSFAGTPGTDTQYF
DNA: TGCGCCAGCAGCTTCGCAGGGACGCCGGGCACAGATACGCAGTATTTT

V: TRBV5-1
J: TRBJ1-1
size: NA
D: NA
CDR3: CASSLIVNTEAFF
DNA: TGCGCCAGCAGCTTGATAGTGAACACTGAAGCTTTCTTT

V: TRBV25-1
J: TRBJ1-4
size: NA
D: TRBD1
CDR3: CASSEYRGQGNEKLFF
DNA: TGTGCCAGCAGTGAATATAGGGGGCAGGGTAATGAAAAACTGTTTTTT

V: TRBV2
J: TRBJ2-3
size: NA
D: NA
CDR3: CASSEGLATGRMDTQYF
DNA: TGTGCCAGCAGTGAAGGGTTAGCGACAGGACGAATGGATACGCAGTATTTT

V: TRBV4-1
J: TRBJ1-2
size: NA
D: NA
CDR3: CASSQFLTLVNYGYTF
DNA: TGCGCCAGCAGCCAATTTCTTACATTGGTTAACTATGGCTACACCTTC

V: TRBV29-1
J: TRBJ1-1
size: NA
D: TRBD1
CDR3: CSVEEVDRGSGEAFF
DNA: TGCAGCGTTGAAGAGGTGGACAGGGGAAGTGGTGAAGCTTTCTTT

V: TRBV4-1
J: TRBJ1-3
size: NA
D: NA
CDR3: CASSQAPRAGNTIYF
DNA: TGCGCCAGCAGCCAAGCACCCAGAGCTGGAAACACCATATATTTT

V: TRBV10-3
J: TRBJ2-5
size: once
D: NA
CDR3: CAISVAEETQYF
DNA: TGTGCCATCAGTGTGGCCGAAGAGACCCAGTACTTC

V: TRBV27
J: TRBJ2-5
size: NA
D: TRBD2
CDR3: CASTARARLAGILETQYF
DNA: TGTGCCAGCACCGCCCGGGCCCGACTAGCGGGAATCTTAGAGACCCAGTACTTC

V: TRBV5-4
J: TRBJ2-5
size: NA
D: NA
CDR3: CASSAARAAQETQYF
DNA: TGTGCCAGCAGCGCCGCTAGGGCAGCTCAAGAGACCCAGTACTTC

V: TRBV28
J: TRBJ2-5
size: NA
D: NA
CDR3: CASSSNVGTQYF
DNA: TGTGCCAGCAGTTCGAACGTGGGGACCCAGTACTTC

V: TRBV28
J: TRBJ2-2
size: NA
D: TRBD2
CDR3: CASSRTSGRPYAGELFF
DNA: TGTGCCAGCAGTCGGACTAGCGGGAGGCCCTACGCCGGGGAGCTGTTTTTT